This T cell receptor beta chain was found in a study of long-term antiretroviral therapy in people with HIV (dated by TCRdb to the early 2020s). Describing the broader study: Collection of the earliest samples took place about a decade ahead of the 2015 WHO recommendation for immediate ART, at a time when ART was typically delayed until CD4 counts fell. No cross-contamination during QIAcube processing was seen in test extractions of a monoclonal T-cell line run alongside around 30 polyclonal samples. This retrospective serial study examined whether starting ART and sustained HIV suppression were associated with changes in the composition and diversity of the TRB repertoire in peripheral blood. About 35% of the 30 participants with HIV were female. The cohort contributed over 150 cryopreserved PBMC samples from fewer than 35 adults with confirmed HIV infection, collected serially over a mean of approximately 6 years (range 1-12). What the work shows at the level of the full study, not this receptor alone: Because cell numbers in pre-ART samples were limited, unsorted PBMC were profiled instead of sorted CD4+ and CD8+ T cells. Since PBMC availability was limited, sequencing covered only the TCR beta chain, with no alpha chain pairing. Compared with controls, HIV repertoires had narrower CDR3 length ranges, and the network structure pointed to an antigen-experienced repertoire that shifted only slightly toward naive after ART. ART initiation was associated with a significant increase in TRB diversity, but diversity stayed significantly below transplant donor controls even after long-term ART. No data were available on ART adherence, viral resistance or therapy changes, limiting inferences about post-ART repertoire changes. The samples span the years 2004 to 2017, and the ART regimens used may be less effective than current regimens. At every time point, the repertoire was dominated by expanded TRB clones first identified before ART initiation, although this dominance fluctuated and, in many PLHIV, declined after ART.

The immunoSEQ hsTCRB v3.0 assay was used at survey level resolution for TRB variable region sequencing. TRB sequencing targeted a depth of about 40,000-50,000 T-cell genomes per sample. An Illumina MiSeq with a v3 150-cycle kit was used to sequence the pooled TRB libraries. The authors processed their data as follows. Repertoire analysis ran in R within a reproducible Nextflow workflow covering QC, data transformation and analysis. Custom analyses were implemented in LymphoSeq2, an R package for AIRR-Seq data exploration. A few samples yielding fewer than 5000 total TRB sequences were excluded, leaving approximately 190 analyzed HIV repertoires. Among the 180 to 200 retained HIV repertoires, approximately 57 were collected before ART initiation and 120 to 130 were collected after ART initiation. Each repertoire was downsampled to 5000 TRB nucleotide sequences, and summary statistics were averaged across 100 downsampling iterations. The analysis kept only TRB sequences whose CDR3 regions were at least seven amino acids long. Diversity was assessed using a clonality score derived from Shannon entropy and using the Gini coefficient. In the repertoire networks, any two of the top 5000 CDR3 amino acid sequences were linked whenever the two sequences differed by an edit distance of one. GLIPH2 predicted antigen specificity groups and MHC restriction for TRB CDR3 amino acid sequences. CDR3 amino acid sequences were matched against VDJdb and McPAS-TCR to flag known CMV, EBV, HIV or tissue antigen associations. Pre-ART, post-ART and control groups were compared with Wilcoxon signed-rank tests and Holm-Bonferroni correction. TCRdb's version of the immuneACCESS table is confined to in-frame rearrangements and falls short of the full clone set. An unresolved V gene accounts for under half of the shortfall where checked; the remainder is of unknown origin. The D gene and trimming were derived from the DNA, and the V and J assignments and clone size from that table. The sample data list roughly 30,000 clones, and 70% to 90% of these were observed just once. The leading ten clones occupy roughly 4% of the sample.

The CDR3, cysteine through phenylalanine, is 18 amino acids long. The sequence is cut down to CDR3 DNA, 54 bases in frame from base 1. V ends up 4 bases short and J 8 bases short, with an unmatched junction base count of 16. Reading the germline V gene gives CDR1 SGDLS and CDR2 YYNGEE. Participants were included only if at least one PBMC sample before ART initiation and at least two post-ART samples were available. All participants with HIV were treated in the United States of America. Before DNA extraction, cryopreserved samples of about 0.95-10 million PBMC were thawed and then washed. At the time of the earliest PBMC sample for each participant with HIV, ages ranged from roughly 23 to 55 years. Per participant, PBMC samples came from 1-4 timepoints prior to ART initiation and 2-8 timepoints following ART initiation, for a median of 7 samples. Serial HIV viral load, CD4+ T-cell count, ART history and demographic data were obtained for every participant. Genomic DNA was extracted from unsorted PBMC with a Qiagen kit on a QIAcube, with processing performed in batches of 12 samples.

On this clone itself: Its antigen remains unidentified. Base qualities are not at hand, and no much larger clone is one base apart.

Sequencing was performed on unsorted PBMCs, taken 0.8 years before starting antiretroviral therapy. The sequence joins TRBV9 to TRBJ2-2, and TRBD2 matches 11 of the central bases. This clonotype originated in a man younger than 30 with HIV. CDR3 region: CASSFSSRTSGWPGELFF. The DNA sequence is as follows: TGTGCCAGCAGCTTCTCGTCACGGACTAGCGGGTGGCCTGGGGAGCTGTTTTTT.